The 5 T cell receptor beta chains given below trace back to one sample, sequenced in a study of control samples from healthy donors and cancer patients. TCRdb's copy holds only in-frame clones and misses some; the assay was immunoSEQ multiplex PCR. Here the sample spans 85,000 to 90,000 clones, roughly 89% being singletons. Sequencing input: PBMCs. All receptors come from a woman aged 50 to 60 with colorectal cancer.

This chain links TRBV18 with TRBJ2-3; tentatively, D is TRBD1 (6 bases). CDR3 size: 13 residues. The germline CDR1 and CDR2 sequences are KGHSH and LQKENI. V was pared by 0 bases and J by 6 bases, with 7 bases between. The CDR3 loop reads CASSPPTGDTQYF. CDR3 DNA: TGTGCCAGCTCACCACCCACAGGGGATACGCAGTATTTT.

This clone has more than one count but fewer than ten. The genes are TRBV6-2 or TRBV6-3 and TRBJ1-2; no clear D. The CDR3 covers 11 residues. With 6 bases removed from V and 7 bases from J, the gap between germline ends came to 9 bases. In germline, CDR1 is MNHEY, CDR2 SVGEGT. The DNA for the CDR3 is TGTGCCAGCAGCAGCAGGAGTGGCTACACCTTC. Its translation: CASSSRSGYTF.

The chain has TRBV6-2 or TRBV6-3 and TRBJ1-1, with D unresolved. The V gene's germline CDR1 is MNHEY and CDR2 SVGEGT. Trimming took off 2 bases at V and 7 bases at J, with 17 bases between the two ends. CDR3 size: 15 residues. The CDR3 region is CASSYGPVGNNEAFF. CDR3 bases: TGTGCCAGCAGTTACGGTCCAGTAGGTAATAATGAAGCTTTCTTT.

The J gene is TRBJ2-1, the V gene TRBV3-1 (or the pseudogene TRBV3-2); the match to TRBD1 covers 8 bases. This CDR3 comprises 16 residues. Trimming removed 3 bases from V and 4 bases from J; junction bases left unmatched: 8. The V gene's germline CDR1 is LGHDT and CDR2 YNNKEL (reference sequence). As DNA, the CDR3 is TGTGCCAGCAGCCATCAGACAGGGGCGGGGTACAATGAGCAGTTCTTC. It encodes CASSHQTGAGYNEQFF.

V usage is TRBV4-3 and J usage is TRBJ1-1; unclear D gene. Germline V gene sequence: CDR1 LGHNA, CDR2 YSLEER. The CDR3 is 14 amino acids. V lost 4 bases to trimming and J lost 1 base, with 10 bases between them. This CDR3 reads CASSLLGSNTEAFF. The CDR3, as DNA: TGCGCCAGCAGCCTATTGGGCTCGAACACTGAAGCTTTCTTT.